These 12 T cell receptor beta chains were sequenced from one sample in a study of regulatory T cells in long-lasting Graves disease. CDR3 regions were amplified by Arm-PCR using iRepertoire HTBI primers to build TCR beta libraries. TCRdb reprocessed the multiplex PCR reads via MiXCR and lists one record per CDR3 protein. Found here are hundreds of thousands of distinct CDR3 sequences, approximately 23% of them singletons; the top ten hold around 13%. The sample's time point: persistent/refractory GD, antithyroid drugs over 5 years with positive TRAb. Generation of the TCR library employed RNA extracted from PBMCs. This sample comprised peripheral blood mononuclear cells (PBMCs), obtained when the disease was refractory, from a patient treated with antithyroid drugs. Every receptor here comes from a female donor with Graves disease.

This clonotype was seen ten or more times. The chain couples TRBV12-3 or TRBV12-4 to TRBJ1-2; the D is unclear. CDR3 length: 13 amino acids. Deletions cut 4 bases from V and 2 bases from J, with 8 bases between. The CDR3 DNA sequence: TGTGCCAGCAGTTACAGAAGGAACTATGGCTACACCTTC. This codes for CASSYRRNYGYTF.

This clonotype has more than one count but fewer than ten. The V and J genes are TRBV9 and TRBJ2-7, with a tentative D call TRBD1 (5 bases). This CDR3 has 16 amino acids. Trimming stripped 0 bases from V and 6 bases from J, with 19 bases between. CDR1 is SGDLS, CDR2 YYNGEE, per germline. The CDR3 reads CASSVGVGPYTGEQYF. The DNA of the CDR3 is TGTGCCAGCAGCGTAGGAGTGGGGCCCTATACGGGCGAGCAGTACTTC.

This clonotype was counted many times. The gene calls are TRBV28 and TRBJ1-2; D is unresolved. The germline CDR1 and CDR2 sequences are MDHEN and SYDVKM. Deletions cut 6 bases from V and 4 bases from J, with 12 bases between. The CDR3 contains 13 residues. The CDR3 bases are TGTGCCAGCAGGACCGACTTAATCTATGGCTACACCTTC. This gives the protein CASRTDLIYGYTF.

This clonotype appeared a few times. V and J are TRBV19 and TRBJ1-2; D is undetermined. The V end was cut by 10 bases, the J end by 4 bases, with 16 bases between. CDR3 length: 13 residues. Germline loops: CDR1 LNHDA, CDR2 SQIVND (reference sequence). CDR3 sequence reads: CATLDGDPYGYTF. Written as DNA, the CDR3 is TGTGCCACCTTGGACGGCGACCCCTATGGCTACACCTTC.

This clonotype occurred a few times. This chain connects TRBV10-3 to TRBJ2-1; TRBD2 agrees at 13 bases. The CDR3 length is 16 residues. Trimming took 2 bases from V and 6 from J; bases not matched to a gene: 4. Germline loops: CDR1 ENHRY, CDR2 SYGVKD. The CDR3 is CAISELWTSGGNEQFF. CDR3 nucleotide sequence: TGTGCCATCAGTGAGCTCTGGACTAGCGGGGGCAATGAGCAGTTCTTC.

There are a few counts of this clonotype. The rearrangement uses TRBV19 and TRBJ2-7; weak D call: TRBD2 (6 bases). The germline V gene encodes CDR1 LNHDA and CDR2 SQIVND (reference sequence). The CDR3 extends over 15 amino acids. V lost 5 bases to trimming and J lost 3 bases, with 17 bases between them. CDR3 in DNA: TGTGCCAGTAGTTCAACGTTCCGGGGAGGCTACGAGCAGTACTTC. Translating gives CASSSTFRGGYEQYF.

This clonotype was detected ten times or more. The chain uses TRBV2 and TRBJ1-5, with 9 positions matching TRBD1. V lost 5 bases and J lost 6; bases outside the gene matches: 5. This CDR3 comprises 14 residues. Germline CDR1 and CDR2: SNHLY and FYNNEI. CDR3 region: CASSTGGSRQPQHF. The CDR3 nucleotides are TGTGCCAGCAGTACAGGGGGCTCTCGTCAGCCCCAGCATTTT.

This clonotype was recorded at least ten times. The rearrangement links TRBV15 to TRBJ2-5; 8 bases map to TRBD2. Germline CDR1 and CDR2: LNHNV and YYDKDF (reference sequence). This CDR3 contains 15 residues. The V and J ends lost 2 bases and 4 bases, in that order; junction bases with no gene match: 6. For the CDR3, the DNA is TGTGCCACCAGCAGAACCCTCGGACTAGCAGAGACCCAGTACTTC. This gives the protein CATSRTLGLAETQYF.

Note on this clonotype: A junction boundary mismatches the germline segment, possibly from a read error. This sequence joins TRBV7-9 and TRBJ1-4, with TRBD1 matching over 7 bases. The CDR3 has 15 amino acids. The V gene's germline CDR1 is SEHNR and CDR2 FQNEAQ (reference sequence). For the CDR3, the DNA is TGTGCCAGCAGCTCTACGGGGACAGAGAATGAAAAACTGTCTTTT. Amino acids: CASSSTGTENEKLSF. Variable domain in full (rest from reference TRBV7-9 and TRBJ1-4): DTGVSQNPRHKITKRGQNVTFRCDPISEHNRLYWYRQTLGQGPEFLTYFQNEAQLEKSRLLSDRFSAERPKGSFSTLEIQRTEQGDSAMYLCASSSTGTENEKLSFGSGTQLSVL.

This clonotype showed up many times. The chain combines TRBV6-1 with TRBJ2-7, with TRBD1 matching 11 bases. The CDR3 has 15 residues. V was pared by 3 bases and J by 3 bases, with 4 bases of the junction left unmatched. The germline gives CDR1 MNHNS, CDR2 SASEGT. The CDR3 DNA is TGTGCCAGCAGTGACCCCGGGACAGGGGGCTACGAGCAGTACTTC. As protein: CASSDPGTGGYEQYF.

The V gene is TRBV13, the J gene TRBJ1-1; D is ambiguous. Trimming removed 5 bases at V and 3 bases at J, with 7 bases between. The length of the CDR3 is 12 residues. Germline assignment: CDR1 PRHDT and CDR2 FYEKMQ (reference sequence). In DNA, the CDR3 is TGTGCCAGCAGCGTTACCCACACTGAAGCTTTCTTT. Translated, it gives CASSVTHTEAFF.

This clonotype has more than one count but fewer than ten. The chain joins TRBV7-2 to TRBJ2-7; D unclear. V lost 5 bases and J 4 bases, leaving 15 bases between the germline ends. Germline assignment: CDR1 SGHTA and CDR2 FQGNSA. The CDR3 has 14 residues. CDR3 sequence reads: CASSAFIPEYEQYF. The DNA of the CDR3 is TGTGCCAGCAGCGCCTTCATCCCCGAATACGAGCAGTACTTC. Supplemented by reference TRBV7-2 and TRBJ2-7, the full variable domain reads GAGVSQSPSNKVTEKGKDVELRCDPISGHTALYWYRQSLGQGLEFLIYFQGNSAPDKSGLPSDRFSAERTGGSVSTLTIQRTQQEDSAVYLCASSAFIPEYEQYFGPGTRLTVT.